The T cell receptor (beta chain) under discussion was sequenced for a study of cytomegalovirus exposure and HLA in healthy donors. Germline values: CDR1 LNHNV, CDR2 YYDKDF (reference sequence). The CDR3 covers 15 residues. Deletions cut 5 bases from V and 4 bases from J, with 17 bases between. Of note for this clone: Its target is unknown.

Study observations and caveats: Most TCR sequences were seen very rarely across donors, but some public TCRs occurred in many.

PCR involved 60 Vbeta and 13 Jbeta primers. Clones were read by immunoSEQ multiplex PCR, and TCRdb kept only the in-frame ones, dropping some. The sample has some 100,000 clones; approximately 71% are singletons. The gene calls are TRBV15 and TRBJ2-5, with D possibly matching TRBD1 (5 bases). The clonotype originates from a woman aged 18 to 35 in good health and CMV-seropositive. The sequenced sample consisted of PBMCs. The CDR3 DNA reads TGTGCCACCAGCGGACATCCGGGTGTAGGAGAGACCCAGTACTTC. This gives the protein CATSGHPGVGETQYF.